The 27 T cell receptor beta chains below come from one sample, sequenced in a study of glioma-infiltrating T cells after dendritic cell vaccination. The sample's time point: after dendritic cell vaccination, including at tumor progression/relapse. Assay used: immunoSEQ multiplex PCR; TCRdb lists only in-frame clones, some missing. The sample holds tens of thousands of clones; 83% are singletons and the top ten take 6% to 7.5%. Source: blood, taken after dendritic cell vaccination. The origin of the receptors is a human donor with glioblastoma.

In DNA, the CDR3 is TGTGCCACCAGCAGGAATCAGGGAACTGGAAACACCATATATTTT. Translation: CATSRNQGTGNTIYF. This chain joins TRBV15 and TRBJ1-3; D possibly corresponds to TRBD1 (5 bases). This CDR3 has 15 residues. Germline CDR1 reads LNHNV; CDR2 reads YYDKDF (reference sequence). V lost 3 bases and J lost 2, with 11 bases in between.

The rearrangement links TRBV11-2 to TRBJ2-1; 10 bases are a match to TRBD2. The CDR3 contains 15 residues. From germline, CDR1 is SGHAT and CDR2 FQNNGV. V was pared by 4 bases and J by 8 bases, with 8 bases of the junction left unmatched. The CDR3 bases are TGTGCCAGCAGCTCATTAGCGGGGGGAGGAGATGAGCAGTTCTTC. Amino acid sequence: CASSSLAGGGDEQFF.

The chain couples TRBV2 to TRBJ1-5; no reliable D call. This CDR3 is 14 amino acids long. CDR1 is SNHLY, CDR2 FYNNEI, per germline. V was cut by 1 base and J by 3 bases, with 7 bases left in between. The DNA of the CDR3 is TGTGCCAGCAGTGAAGGAAGCAACAATCAGCCCCAGCATTTT. This gives the protein CASSEGSNNQPQHF.

This chain links TRBV4-1 with TRBJ1-1; 7 nucleotides match TRBD1. V was clipped by 0 bases and J by 0 bases; unmatched bases: 1. The CDR3 consists of 15 residues. Germline-derived CDR1 and CDR2 are MGHRA and YSYEKL. DNA of the CDR3: TGCGCCAGCAGCCAAGACAGGGGGTTGAACACTGAAGCTTTCTTT. This codes for CASSQDRGLNTEAFF.

V is TRBV18 and J is TRBJ2-1; unclear D gene. CDR1 KGHSH and CDR2 LQKENI come from the germline V gene. V was pared by 2 bases and J by 9 bases, with 8 bases between. The CDR3 sequence is 12 residues long. CDR3 coding DNA: TGTGCCAGCTCACCAAGCTCGAGTGAGCAGTTCTTC. Translated: CASSPSSSEQFF.

This sequence joins TRBV4-1 and TRBJ1-2; 8 nucleotides align to TRBD1. Germline-derived CDR1 and CDR2 are MGHRA and YSYEKL. This CDR3 is built from 16 residues. The trim removed 3 bases at V and 2 bases at J, leaving 8 bases unmatched. The CDR3 sequence is CASSQTPTGENYGYTF. The CDR3 DNA is TGCGCCAGCAGCCAGACCCCGACAGGGGAGAACTATGGCTACACCTTC.

This chain's CDR3 is CASSLAAADEQYF. The CDR3, as DNA: TGTGCCAGCAGCTTGGCCGCGGCTGACGAGCAGTACTTC. This chain uses TRBV5-4 with TRBJ2-7, with unresolved D. The ends were cut back, 0 bases at V and 5 bases at J, with 9 bases in the middle. Germline lookup yields CDR1 SGHNT and CDR2 YYREEE (reference sequence). The CDR3 runs to 13 residues.

This chain connects TRBV29-1 to TRBJ1-1; 7 nucleotides agree with TRBD1. The CDR3 totals 13 residues. V was clipped by 4 bases and J by 3 bases; unmatched bases: 5. CDR1 SQVTM and CDR2 ANQGSEA come from the germline V gene. CDR3 DNA sequence: TGCAGCGTTGTCGACAGGGAGGACACTGAAGCTTTCTTT. Translation: CSVVDREDTEAFF.

The chain recombines TRBV2 with TRBJ1-1; D unclear. V lost 8 bases, J lost 0 bases, and 13 bases lay in between. This CDR3 spans 14 amino acids. The germline V gene encodes CDR1 SNHLY and CDR2 FYNNEI. Here the CDR3 reads CASSGSIMNTEAFF. The CDR3 nucleotides are TGTGCCAGCTCTGGGAGTATTATGAACACTGAAGCTTTCTTT.

The genes are TRBV5-6 and TRBJ2-3; 7 bases align to TRBD2. The V and J ends lost 0 bases and 6 bases, in that order; junction bases with no gene match: 4. Germline V gene lookup returns CDR1 SGHDT and CDR2 YYEEEE. This CDR3 is built from 14 residues. CDR3 sequence reads: CASSLGGGMDTQYF. CDR3 coding DNA: TGTGCCAGCAGCTTGGGCGGGGGAATGGATACGCAGTATTTT.

Concerning this clone itself: Sequence at one end of the junction differs from germline and may be a read error. The chain combines TRBV7-2 with TRBJ2-5, with 9 bases identical to TRBD2. The CDR3 extends over 18 amino acids. The germline V gene has CDR1 SGHTA and CDR2 FQGNSA. As DNA, the CDR3 is TGTGCCAGCAGCCTGGGAGTGCCGGGACTAGCTACCCAAGGGACCCAGTACTTC. As protein: CASSLGVPGLATQGTQYF.

CDR3 coding DNA: TGTGCCAGCAGCCCTAGCACAGATACGCAGTATTTT. This gives the protein CASSPSTDTQYF. The gene calls are TRBV5-4 and TRBJ2-3; the D is unclear. With 4 bases removed from V and 0 bases from J, the gap between germline ends came to 3 bases. CDR1 is SGHNT and CDR2 is YYREEE in the germline V gene (reference sequence). This CDR3 region has 12 residues.

This sequence joins TRBV30 and TRBJ2-2; 11 bases are shared with TRBD2. Germline V gene data show CDR1 as GTSNPN and CDR2 as SVGIG (reference sequence). This CDR3 region has 16 residues. V lost 2 bases, J lost 5 bases, and 7 bases stayed unmatched. The CDR3 DNA is TGTGCCTGGAGTCAAATTAGCGGGAGGGTGACCGGGGAGCTGTTTTTT. Translated: CAWSQISGRVTGELFF.

This rearrangement joins TRBV10-1 to TRBJ1-6; TRBD1 agrees at 7 bases. V lost 11 bases and J lost 5; bases outside the gene matches: 9. CDR1 is WNHNN, CDR2 SYGVQD, per germline (reference sequence). This CDR3 is 14 amino acids long. The CDR3 sequence: CAFSRQGDNSPLHF. CDR3 nucleotides: TGCGCCTTCAGCCGACAGGGCGATAATTCACCCCTCCACTTT.

This chain joins TRBV2 and TRBJ2-2, with 8 bases identical to TRBD1. Germline V gene lookup returns CDR1 SNHLY and CDR2 FYNNEI. CDR3 length: 14 residues. V gave up 8 bases and J gave up 3 bases; unmatched junction bases: 5. CDR3 nucleotides: TGTGCCAGCGTAGACAGGGGCGACACCGGGGAGCTGTTTTTT. Protein sequence: CASVDRGDTGELFF.

The rearrangement joins TRBV5-4 to TRBJ2-5, with unresolved D. V was shortened by 0 bases and J by 2 bases, with 17 bases between the two germline ends. Per germline, CDR1 SGHNT and CDR2 YYREEE (reference sequence). The CDR3 spans 17 residues. The CDR3 here is CASSLAGSVERQETQYF. The CDR3, as DNA: TGTGCCAGCAGCTTGGCCGGCTCAGTTGAGCGACAAGAGACCCAGTACTTC.

This clone was observed a single time. At the DNA level, this CDR3 is encoded by other sequences in the same sample as well. The chain couples TRBV7-8 to TRBJ1-3; D unresolved. CDR1 and CDR2 (germline): SGHVS, FQNEAQ. This CDR3 has 14 residues. Trimming took 0 bases from V and 0 from J, leaving 3 bases between them. The CDR3 region is CASSLASSGNTIYF. CDR3 DNA: TGTGCCAGCAGCTTAGCGAGCTCTGGAAACACCATATATTTT.

This clone was detected a few times. The chain recombines TRBV7-2 with TRBJ1-5; weak D call: TRBD1 (5 bases). CDR1 and CDR2 (germline): SGHTA, FQGNSA. This CDR3 is 13 amino acids long. Between the trimmed V and J ends, which lost 3 bases and 4 bases, there was a span of 7 bases. The chain's CDR3 is CASSFRQNQPQHF. CDR3 sequence (DNA): TGTGCCAGCAGCTTTCGACAGAATCAGCCCCAGCATTTT.

J is TRBJ1-2 and V is TRBV30; possibly TRBD1 for D (5 bases). Germline CDR1 and CDR2: GTSNPN and SVGIG (reference sequence). Trimming shortened V by 5 bases and J by 8 bases, and 21 bases separated the two germline ends. This CDR3 is 14 amino acids long. The CDR3 loop is CAWSLPRYPGGYTF. CDR3 bases: TGTGCCTGGTCCCTTCCTCGCTATCCAGGGGGCTACACCTTC.

This chain links TRBV5-1 with TRBJ2-1; 8 bases map to TRBD2. This CDR3 contains 14 residues. Germline CDR1 and CDR2: SGHRS and YFSETQ. Trimming removed 4 bases from V and 2 bases from J; junction bases left unmatched: 2. Written as DNA, the CDR3 is TGCGCCAGCAGCGCGCGGGGGGCCTACAATGAGCAGTTCTTC. This codes for CASSARGAYNEQFF.

V and J are TRBV19 and TRBJ1-1, with D possibly TRBD1 on 6 matching bases. The V end was cut by 6 bases, the J end by 1 base, with 15 bases between. The CDR3 runs 15 residues. Germline CDR1 reads LNHDA; CDR2 reads SQIVND (reference sequence). Here the CDR3 DNA reads TGTGCCAGTAGCCTACCGGGACACCCGAACACTGAAGCTTTCTTT. Translation gives CASSLPGHPNTEAFF.

This clone appeared a single time. The chain links TRBV29-1 to TRBJ2-5; D not certain. Germline-derived CDR1 and CDR2 are SQVTM and ANQGSEA. The CDR3 is 13 residues long. Trimming removed 8 bases from V and 4 bases from J, with 17 bases in between. The CDR3 nucleotides read TGCAGCTCCCTATCCTCCTCCCCAGAGACCCAGTACTTC. Translation: CSSLSSSPETQYF.

The J gene is TRBJ1-2, the V gene TRBV25-1, with no clear D. Trimming removed 3 bases at V and 8 bases at J, with 10 bases between. Germline assignment: CDR1 MGHDK and CDR2 SYGVNS. CDR3 length: 12 amino acids. CDR3 coding DNA: TGTGCCAGCAGTGACTATAATAGCGGCTACACCTTC. Its protein is CASSDYNSGYTF.

The chain carries TRBV4-1 and TRBJ2-2; D might be TRBD1 (6 bases). Per the germline V gene, CDR1 is MGHRA and CDR2 is YSYEKL. CDR3 size: 16 residues. Trimming took off 3 bases at V and 0 bases at J, with 11 bases between the two ends. CDR3 amino acids: CASSHHRDPNTGELFF. CDR3 DNA: TGCGCCAGCAGCCACCACAGGGACCCGAACACCGGGGAGCTGTTTTTT.

CDR3 sequence (DNA): TGTGCCAGTAGTAGAACAGGGGCCGGGGAGCTGTTTTTT. This translates into CASSRTGAGELFF. This chain joins TRBV19 and TRBJ2-2; 7 bases fit TRBD1. Germline V gene data show CDR1 as LNHDA and CDR2 as SQIVND (reference sequence). The CDR3 is 13 amino acids. V was pared by 4 bases and J by 6 bases, with 2 bases of the junction left unmatched. The full variable domain, its missing parts supplied by reference TRBV19 and TRBJ2-2, is DGGITQSPKYLFRKEGQNVTLSCEQNLNHDAMYWYRQDPGQGLRLIYYSQIVNDFQKGDIAEGYSVSREKKESFPLTVTSAQKNPTAFYLCASSRTGAGELFFGEGSRLTVL.

The CDR3 sequence: CASSTTGTGNREANEKLFF. CDR3 bases: TGTGCCAGTAGTACGACCGGGACAGGGAATCGTGAGGCTAATGAAAAACTGTTTTTT. The V call is TRBV19, the J call TRBJ1-4; 9 nucleotides agree with TRBD1. J lost 3 bases, V lost 4 bases, and 15 bases had no gene match. The CDR3 has 19 amino acids. The V gene's germline CDR1 is LNHDA and CDR2 SQIVND (reference sequence).

This chain links TRBV4-2 with TRBJ1-6, with 8 bases lining up with TRBD1. The J segment lost 5 bases and the V segment lost 4 bases, leaving 7 bases of the junction unmatched. CDR3 length: 16 residues. The germline gives CDR1 LGHNA, CDR2 YNFKEQ. The CDR3 DNA reads as TGTGCCAGCAGCCCCTTGACAGGGGAAGATAATTCACCCCTCCACTTT. Translated, it gives CASSPLTGEDNSPLHF.